This T cell receptor beta chain was obtained from a study of blood T cells in healthy people across ages. Study conclusions and caveats: Nothing was known about donor CMV status, and this possibly confounded expanded clonotype changes. Long-lived and aged donors differed, with more naive CD4+ cells and higher diversity in the long-lived.

The CDR3 extends over 11 amino acids. CDR1 and CDR2 from the germline V gene are DFQATT and SNEGSKA (reference sequence). Trimming cost V 5 bases and J 4 bases, with 9 bases left between them. All donors came from Russia, were Caucasian and healthy, and spanned ages about 6 to 90. Staff drew roughly 10 milliliters of peripheral blood from each donor. Next came a second PCR, run for about 7 to 12 cycles, which used a sample-barcoded 5' primer along with a J-beta primer mix. A single record per CDR3 protein comes from TCRdb applying MiXCR to the 5' RACE reads. The sample holds some 1.4 million distinct CDR3 sequences, 42% seen once. This clonotype appeared a few times. Its cognate antigen is unknown.

The V gene is TRBV20-1, the J gene TRBJ2-7; a weak D match, TRBD1 (6 bases). This TCR was recovered from a woman aged 18-29 years in good health. Sample: blood. This CDR3 reads CSAGGQYEQYF. The CDR3 coding sequence is TGCAGTGCTGGCGGACAGTACGAGCAGTACTTC.